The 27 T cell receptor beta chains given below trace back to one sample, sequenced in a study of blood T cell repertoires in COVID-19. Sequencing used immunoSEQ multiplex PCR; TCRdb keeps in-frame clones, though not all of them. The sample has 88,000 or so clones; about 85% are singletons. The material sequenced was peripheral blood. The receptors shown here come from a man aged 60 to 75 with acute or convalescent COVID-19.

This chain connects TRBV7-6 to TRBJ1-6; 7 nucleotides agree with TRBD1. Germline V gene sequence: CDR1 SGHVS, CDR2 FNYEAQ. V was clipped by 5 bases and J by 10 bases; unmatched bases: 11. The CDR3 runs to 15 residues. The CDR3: CASSDVGQAASPLHF. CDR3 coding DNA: TGTGCCAGCAGCGACGTAGGACAGGCCGCGTCACCCCTCCACTTT.

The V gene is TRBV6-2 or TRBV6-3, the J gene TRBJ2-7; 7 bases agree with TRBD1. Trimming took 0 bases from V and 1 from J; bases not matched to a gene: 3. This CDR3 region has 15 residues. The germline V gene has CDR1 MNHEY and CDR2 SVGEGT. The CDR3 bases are TGTGCCAGCAGTTACTCGAGACAGGGTTCCTACGAGCAGTACTTC. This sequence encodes CASSYSRQGSYEQYF.

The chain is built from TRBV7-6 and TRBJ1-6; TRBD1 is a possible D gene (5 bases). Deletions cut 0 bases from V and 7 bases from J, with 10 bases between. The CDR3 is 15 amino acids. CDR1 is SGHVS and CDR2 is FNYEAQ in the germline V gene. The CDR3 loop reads CASSLAPRQNSPLHF. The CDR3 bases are TGTGCCAGCAGCTTAGCCCCCAGACAGAATTCACCCCTCCACTTT.

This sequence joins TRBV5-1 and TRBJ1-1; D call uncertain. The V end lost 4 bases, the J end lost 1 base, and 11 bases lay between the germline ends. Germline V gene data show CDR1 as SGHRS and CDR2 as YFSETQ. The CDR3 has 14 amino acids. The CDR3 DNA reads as TGCGCCAGCAGCCTTCAGGTCCAGAACACTGAAGCTTTCTTT. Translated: CASSLQVQNTEAFF.

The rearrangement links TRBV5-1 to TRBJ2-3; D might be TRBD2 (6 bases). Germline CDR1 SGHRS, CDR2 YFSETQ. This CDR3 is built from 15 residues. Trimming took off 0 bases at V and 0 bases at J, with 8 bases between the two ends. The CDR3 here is CASSLVLASTDTQYF. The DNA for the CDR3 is TGCGCCAGCAGCTTGGTCCTAGCGAGCACAGATACGCAGTATTTT.

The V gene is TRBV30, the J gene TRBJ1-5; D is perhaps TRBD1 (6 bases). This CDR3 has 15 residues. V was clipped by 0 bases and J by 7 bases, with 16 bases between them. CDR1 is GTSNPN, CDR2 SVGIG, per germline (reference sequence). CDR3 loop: CAWSVGGDLGQPQHF. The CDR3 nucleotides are TGTGCCTGGAGTGTAGGGGGGGACTTAGGCCAGCCCCAGCATTTT.

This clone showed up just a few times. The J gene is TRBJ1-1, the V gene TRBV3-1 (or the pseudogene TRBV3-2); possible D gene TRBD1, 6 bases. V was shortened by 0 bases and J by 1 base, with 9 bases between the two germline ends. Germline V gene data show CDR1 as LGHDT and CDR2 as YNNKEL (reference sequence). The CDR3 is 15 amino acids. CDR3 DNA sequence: TGTGCCAGCAGCCAAGAACTACAGGGGAACACTGAAGCTTTCTTT. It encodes CASSQELQGNTEAFF.

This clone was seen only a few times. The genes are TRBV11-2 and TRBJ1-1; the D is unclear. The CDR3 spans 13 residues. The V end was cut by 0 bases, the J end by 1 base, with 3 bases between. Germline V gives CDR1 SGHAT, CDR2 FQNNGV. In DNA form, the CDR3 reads TGTGCCAGCAGCTTAGACTGGAACACTGAAGCTTTCTTT. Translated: CASSLDWNTEAFF.

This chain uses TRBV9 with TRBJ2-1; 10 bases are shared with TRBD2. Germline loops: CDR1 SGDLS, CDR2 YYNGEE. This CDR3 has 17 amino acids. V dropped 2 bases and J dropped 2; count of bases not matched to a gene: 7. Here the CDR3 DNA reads TGTGCCAGCAGCGTTGGTACTAGCGGGATCCCCTACAATGAGCAGTTCTTC. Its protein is CASSVGTSGIPYNEQFF.

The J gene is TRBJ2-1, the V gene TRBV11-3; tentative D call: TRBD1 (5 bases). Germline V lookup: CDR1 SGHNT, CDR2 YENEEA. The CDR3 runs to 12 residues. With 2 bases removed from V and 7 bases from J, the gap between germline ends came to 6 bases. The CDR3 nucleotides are TGTGCCAGCAGCTTACAGGGAAATGAGCAGTTCTTC. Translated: CASSLQGNEQFF.

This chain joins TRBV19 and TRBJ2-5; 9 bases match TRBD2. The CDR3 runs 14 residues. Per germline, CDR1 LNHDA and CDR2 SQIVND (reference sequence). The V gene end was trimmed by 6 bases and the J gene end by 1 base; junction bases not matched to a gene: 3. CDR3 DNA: TGTGCCAGTAGCCGACTAGCGGCCCAAGAGACCCAGTACTTC. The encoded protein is CASSRLAAQETQYF.

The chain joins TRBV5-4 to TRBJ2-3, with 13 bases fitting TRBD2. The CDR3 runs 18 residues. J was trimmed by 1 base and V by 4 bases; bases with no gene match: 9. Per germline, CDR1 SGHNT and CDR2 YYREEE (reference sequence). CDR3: CASSRTSGRGAGTDTQYF. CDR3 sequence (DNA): TGTGCCAGCAGCCGGACTAGCGGGAGAGGGGCGGGCACAGATACGCAGTATTTT.

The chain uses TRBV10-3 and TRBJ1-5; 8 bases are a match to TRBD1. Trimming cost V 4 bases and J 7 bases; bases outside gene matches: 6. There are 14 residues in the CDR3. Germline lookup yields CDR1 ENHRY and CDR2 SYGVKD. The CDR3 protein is CAISADRVGQPQHF. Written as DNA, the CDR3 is TGTGCCATCAGTGCGGACAGGGTAGGACAGCCCCAGCATTTT.

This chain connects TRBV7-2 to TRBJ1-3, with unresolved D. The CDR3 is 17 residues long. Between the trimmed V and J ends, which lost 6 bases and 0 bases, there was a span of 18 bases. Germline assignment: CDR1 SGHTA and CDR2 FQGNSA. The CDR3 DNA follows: TGTGCCAGCAGTCAAGGCCTGGGAGGGCACTCTGGAAACACCATATATTTT. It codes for CASSQGLGGHSGNTIYF.

The DNA for the CDR3 is TGTGCCAGCAGTGACTCTGGACAGGGCGGATCACCCCTCCACTTT. Translated, it gives CASSDSGQGGSPLHF. This sequence joins TRBV6-4 and TRBJ1-6; 8 bases are shared with TRBD1. Germline V gene data show CDR1 as MRHNA and CDR2 as SNTAGT. V lost 0 bases, J lost 10 bases, and 5 bases stayed unmatched. CDR3 length: 15 residues.

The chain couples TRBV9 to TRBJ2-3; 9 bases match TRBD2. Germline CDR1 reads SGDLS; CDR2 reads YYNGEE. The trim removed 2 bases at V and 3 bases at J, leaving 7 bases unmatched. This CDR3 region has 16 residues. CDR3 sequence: CASSVRGGEVTDTQYF. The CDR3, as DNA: TGTGCCAGCAGCGTCCGCGGGGGGGAAGTTACAGATACGCAGTATTTT.

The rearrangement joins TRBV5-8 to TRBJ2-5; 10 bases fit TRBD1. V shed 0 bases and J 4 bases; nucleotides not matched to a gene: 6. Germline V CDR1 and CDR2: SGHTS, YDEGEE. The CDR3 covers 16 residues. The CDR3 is CASSLEGTGAAETQYF. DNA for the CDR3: TGTGCCAGCAGCTTGGAAGGGACAGGGGCGGCAGAGACCCAGTACTTC. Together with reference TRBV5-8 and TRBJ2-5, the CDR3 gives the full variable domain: EAGVTQSPTHLIKTRGQQATLRCSPISGHTSVYWYQQALGLGLQFLLWYDEGEERNRGNFPPRFSGRQFPNYSSELNVNALELEDSALYLCASSLEGTGAAETQYFGPGTRLLVL.

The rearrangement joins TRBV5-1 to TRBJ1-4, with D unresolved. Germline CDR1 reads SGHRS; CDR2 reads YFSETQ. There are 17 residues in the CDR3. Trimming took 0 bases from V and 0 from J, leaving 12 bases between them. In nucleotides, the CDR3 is TGCGCCAGCAGCTTGGATGGCAGTGTCGCAACTAATGAAAAACTGTTTTTT. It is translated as CASSLDGSVATNEKLFF.

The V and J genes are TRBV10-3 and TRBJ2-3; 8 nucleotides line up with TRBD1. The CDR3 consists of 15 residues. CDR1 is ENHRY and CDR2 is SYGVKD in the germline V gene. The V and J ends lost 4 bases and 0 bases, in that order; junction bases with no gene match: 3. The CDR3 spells CAISVGTGSTDTQYF. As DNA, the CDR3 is TGTGCCATCAGTGTAGGGACAGGCAGCACAGATACGCAGTATTTT.

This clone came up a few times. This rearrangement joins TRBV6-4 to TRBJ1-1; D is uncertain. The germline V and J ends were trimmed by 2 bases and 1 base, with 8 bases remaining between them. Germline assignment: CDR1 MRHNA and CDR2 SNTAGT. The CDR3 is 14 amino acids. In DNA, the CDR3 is TGTGCCAGCAGTGACACGGCGGAGAACACTGAAGCTTTCTTT. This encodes CASSDTAENTEAFF.

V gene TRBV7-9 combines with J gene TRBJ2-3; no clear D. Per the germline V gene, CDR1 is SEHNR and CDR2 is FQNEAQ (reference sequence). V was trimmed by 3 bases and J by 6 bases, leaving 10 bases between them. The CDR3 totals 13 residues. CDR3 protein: CASSFRPADTQYF. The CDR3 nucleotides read TGTGCCAGCAGCTTCCGCCCTGCGGATACGCAGTATTTT.

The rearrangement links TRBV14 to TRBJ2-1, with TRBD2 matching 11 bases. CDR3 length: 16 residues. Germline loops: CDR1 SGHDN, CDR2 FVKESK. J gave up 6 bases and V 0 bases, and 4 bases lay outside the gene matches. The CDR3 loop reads CASSQEILAGGNEQFF. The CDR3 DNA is TGTGCCAGCAGCCAAGAGATCCTAGCGGGAGGCAATGAGCAGTTCTTC.

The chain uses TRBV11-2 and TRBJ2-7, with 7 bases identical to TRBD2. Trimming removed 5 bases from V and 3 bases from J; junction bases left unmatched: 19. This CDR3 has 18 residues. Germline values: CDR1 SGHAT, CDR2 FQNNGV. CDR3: CASSPRTGSAGAGYEQYF. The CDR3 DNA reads TGTGCCAGCAGCCCCCGGACTGGTAGCGCGGGAGCGGGCTACGAGCAGTACTTC.

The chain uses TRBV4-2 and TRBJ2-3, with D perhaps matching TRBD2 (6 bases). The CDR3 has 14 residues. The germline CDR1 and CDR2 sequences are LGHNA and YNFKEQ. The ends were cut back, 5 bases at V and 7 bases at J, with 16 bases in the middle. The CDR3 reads CASSLGGPLHTQYF. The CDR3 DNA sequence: TGTGCCAGCAGCTTAGGAGGGCCACTACATACGCAGTATTTT.

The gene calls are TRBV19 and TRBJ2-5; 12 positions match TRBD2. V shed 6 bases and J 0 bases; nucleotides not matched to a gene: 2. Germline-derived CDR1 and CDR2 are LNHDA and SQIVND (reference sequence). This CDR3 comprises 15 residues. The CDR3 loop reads CASSRTSGDQETQYF. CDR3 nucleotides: TGTGCCAGTAGCCGGACTAGCGGGGACCAAGAGACCCAGTACTTC.

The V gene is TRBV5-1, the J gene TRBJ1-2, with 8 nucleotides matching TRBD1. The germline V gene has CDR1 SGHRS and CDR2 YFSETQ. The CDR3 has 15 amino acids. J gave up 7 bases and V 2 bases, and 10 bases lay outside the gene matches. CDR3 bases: TGCGCCAGCAGCTTCGCCGGACAGGGTAGAGTTGGCTACACCTTC. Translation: CASSFAGQGRVGYTF. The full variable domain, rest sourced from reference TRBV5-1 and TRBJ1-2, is KAGVTQTPRYLIKTRGQQVTLSCSPISGHRSVSWYQQTPGQGLQFLFEYFSETQRNKGNFPGRFSGRQFSNSRSEMNVSTLELGDSALYLCASSFAGQGRVGYTFGSGTRLTVV.

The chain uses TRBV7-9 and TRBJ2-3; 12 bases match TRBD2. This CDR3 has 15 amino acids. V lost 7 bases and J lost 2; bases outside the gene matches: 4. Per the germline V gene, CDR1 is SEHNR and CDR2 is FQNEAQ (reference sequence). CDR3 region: CASMWTSGATDTQYF. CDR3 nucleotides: TGTGCCAGCATGTGGACTAGCGGGGCCACAGATACGCAGTATTTT.